A selection of T cell receptor beta chains follows, all from one sample in a study of metastatic and nonmetastatic thyroid tumors. TCRdb re-clonotyped the PCR reads via MiXCR. The sample carries around 19,000 clones, 10% to 12% recorded once. Input material: blood. The receptor set was obtained from a female donor with papillary thyroid cancer or a benign thyroid nodule (not recorded which). Some clones in this sample may be carry-over from other donors' samples. Each CDR3 is given with its conserved first and last residue. Fields, in order: V gene, clone size, J gene, D gene, CDR3 DNA, CDR3 protein. The D gene is left open where the match is weak. Sizes are listed as once, few, many or a size class.

TRBV12-3/TRBV12-4	medium-sized	TRBJ1-2	.	TGTGCCAGCAACAGGGCATTCGAGGGCTACACCTTC	CASNRAFEGYTF
TRBV7-9	once	TRBJ2-2	.	TGTGCCAGCATCTTAGGGCCCGCGAACACCGCGGAGCTGTTTTTT	CASILGPANTAELFF
TRBV7-2	many	TRBJ2-7	.	TGTGCCAGCAGCTTAGGGCAGGGATATTCCTACGAGCAGTACTTC	CASSLGQGYSYEQYF
TRBV19	many	TRBJ2-3	TRBD2	TGTGCCAGTAGCCCTCTGACAGGCACTAGCGGGAGTTTAATGAATACGCAGTATTTT	CASSPLTGTSGSLMNTQYF
TRBV6-1	medium-sized	TRBJ2-7	.	TGTGCCAGTAGGGGGGCCATATACGAGCAGTACTTC	CASRGAIYEQYF
TRBV2	many	TRBJ2-7	TRBD2	TGTGCCAGCAGTATAGCGGGAGGGCAGGGGGTCTACGAGCAGTACTTC	CASSIAGGQGVYEQYF
TRBV6-2/TRBV6-3	many	TRBJ2-1	TRBD1	TGTGCCAGCAGTTACTCGACAGGGGGCAATGAGCAGTTCTTC	CASSYSTGGNEQFF
TRBV6-2/TRBV6-3	medium-sized	TRBJ2-6	.	TGTGCCAGCAGTCCCGAGAGATTGATCTCTGGGGCCAACGTCCTGACTTTC	CASSPERLISGANVLTF
TRBV5-1	many	TRBJ2-5	.	TGCGCCAGCAGCTTGGACATAAAGGAGACCCAGTACTTC	CASSLDIKETQYF
TRBV6-2/TRBV6-3	medium-sized	TRBJ2-3	TRBD2	TGTGCCAGCAGTTCCGGGACTATCTTCACAGATACGCAGTATTTT	CASSSGTIFTDTQYF